The present TCR beta chain was sequenced within a study of shared clonotypes between healthy human individuals. V shed 8 bases and J 6 bases; nucleotides not matched to a gene: 11. The CDR3 has 16 residues. CDR1 is MDHEN, CDR2 SYDVKM, per germline. Here immunoSEQ multiplex PCR was the method, and the copy in TCRdb shows in-frame clones only, minus some. The sample has a few million clones; approximately 93% are singletons. The TCR comes from a man between 18 and 29 years old in good health. Some clones in this sample may be carry-over from other donors' samples. Sample: naive CD4+ T cells from PBMCs. Subset reported: CD45RA+ positively selected. The chain carries TRBV28 and TRBJ1-5, with 12 bases identical to TRBD1. The CDR3 sequence: CASSPGGTGGGQPQHF. Written as DNA, the CDR3 is TGTGCCAGCTCCCCAGGGGGGACAGGGGGCGGTCAGCCCCAGCATTTT. Full variable domain (missing parts from reference TRBV28 and TRBJ1-5): DVKVTQSSRYLVKRTGEKVFLECVQDMDHENMFWYRQDPGLGLRLIYFSYDVKMKEKGDIPEGYSVSREKKERFSLILESASTNQTSMYLCASSPGGTGGGQPQHFGDGTRLSIL.